One TCR beta chain is described in this entry. Other DNA sequences within the sample encode an identical CDR3. This specimen belongs to a study of T cells after somatic rescue of genetic block. Clones were read by immunoSEQ multiplex PCR, and TCRdb kept only the in-frame ones, dropping some. The table shows roughly 58,000 clones, with 95% to 96% occurring only once. The CDR3 extends over 11 amino acids. V dropped 4 bases and J dropped 12 bases, with 10 bases sitting between them. Germline V gives CDR1 SNHLY, CDR2 FYNNEI. The sequencing input was peripheral blood mononuclear cells (PBMCs). The sequence was collected from a child under two years old. The rearrangement links TRBV2 to TRBJ2-1, with D hard to call. DNA of the CDR3: TGTGCCAGCAGTGGGGGTACGGGGCAGTTCTTC. Amino acid sequence: CASSGGTGQFF.